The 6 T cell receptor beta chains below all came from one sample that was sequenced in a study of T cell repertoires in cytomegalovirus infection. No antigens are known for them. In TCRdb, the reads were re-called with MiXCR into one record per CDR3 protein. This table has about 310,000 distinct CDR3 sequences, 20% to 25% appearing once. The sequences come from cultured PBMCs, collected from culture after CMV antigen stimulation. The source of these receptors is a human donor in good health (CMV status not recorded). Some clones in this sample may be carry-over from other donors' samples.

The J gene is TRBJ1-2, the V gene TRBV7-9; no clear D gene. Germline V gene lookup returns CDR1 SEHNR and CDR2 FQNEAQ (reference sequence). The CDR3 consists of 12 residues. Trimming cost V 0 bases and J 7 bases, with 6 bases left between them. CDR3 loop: CASSLAEGGYTF. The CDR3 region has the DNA TGTGCCAGCAGCTTAGCTGAAGGTGGCTACACCTTC.

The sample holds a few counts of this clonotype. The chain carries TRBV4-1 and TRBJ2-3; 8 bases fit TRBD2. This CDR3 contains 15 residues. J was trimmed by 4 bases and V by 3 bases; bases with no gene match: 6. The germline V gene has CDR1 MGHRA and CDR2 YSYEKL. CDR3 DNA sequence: TGCGCCAGCAGCCAGGTAGCGGGATACCCAGATACGCAGTATTTT. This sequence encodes CASSQVAGYPDTQYF.

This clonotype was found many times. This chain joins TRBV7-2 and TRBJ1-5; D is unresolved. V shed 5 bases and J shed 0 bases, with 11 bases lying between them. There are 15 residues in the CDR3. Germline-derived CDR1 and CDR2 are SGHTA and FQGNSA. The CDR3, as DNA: TGTGCCAGCAGCCGGGATCCGGGTAGCAATCAGCCCCAGCATTTT. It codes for CASSRDPGSNQPQHF.

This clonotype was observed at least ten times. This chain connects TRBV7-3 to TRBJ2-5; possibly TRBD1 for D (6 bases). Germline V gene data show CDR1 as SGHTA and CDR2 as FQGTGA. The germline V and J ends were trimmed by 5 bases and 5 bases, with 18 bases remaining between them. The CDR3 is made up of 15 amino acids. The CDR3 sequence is CASSPGTGQVETQYF. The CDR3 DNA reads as TGTGCCAGCAGCCCAGGCACAGGGCAAGTGGAGACCCAGTACTTC.

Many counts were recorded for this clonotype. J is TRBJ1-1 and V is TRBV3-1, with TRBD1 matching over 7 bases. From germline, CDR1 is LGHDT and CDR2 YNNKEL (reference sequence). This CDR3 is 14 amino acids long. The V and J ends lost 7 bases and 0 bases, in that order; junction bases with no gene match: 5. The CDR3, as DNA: TGTGCCAGCACCCAGGGGGTTTTGAACACTGAAGCTTTCTTT. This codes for CASTQGVLNTEAFF.

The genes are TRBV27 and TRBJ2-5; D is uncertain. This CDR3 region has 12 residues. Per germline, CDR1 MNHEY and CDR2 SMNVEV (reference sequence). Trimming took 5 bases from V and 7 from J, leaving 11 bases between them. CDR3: CASSPRGGTQYF. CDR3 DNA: TGTGCCAGCAGTCCGCGCGGCGGGACCCAGTACTTC.